These 20 T cell receptor beta chains came from one sample sequenced in a study of cytomegalovirus exposure and HLA in healthy donors. PCR amplification relied on 60 Vbeta primers (plus 13 Jbeta primers). Assay: immunoSEQ multiplex PCR; the TCRdb copy retains only in-frame clones and omits some. Among around 150,000 clones, approximately 62% were seen once, and the ten largest hold around 1.6%. Sequenced input: PBMCs. These TCRs come from a human donor in good health.

The chain links TRBV5-5 to TRBJ1-5; no clear D. The V end was cut by 4 bases, the J end by 2 bases, with 10 bases between. Per the germline V gene, CDR1 is SGHKS and CDR2 is YYEKEE (reference sequence). The CDR3 runs to 14 residues. The CDR3 nucleotides are TGTGCCAGCAGCCGCGAGGCGCGCAATCAGCCCCAGCATTTT. It translates to CASSREARNQPQHF.

This clone appeared a few times. J is TRBJ2-7 and V is TRBV10-3; 8 bases align to TRBD2. J lost 4 bases, V lost 2 bases, and 4 bases had no gene match. Germline CDR1 is ENHRY and CDR2 is SYGVKD. The CDR3 covers 14 residues. Here the CDR3 reads CAISEGSGIYEQYF. CDR3 coding DNA: TGTGCCATCAGTGAGGGTAGCGGGATTTACGAGCAGTACTTC.

This clone appeared a few times. The CDR3 coding sequence is TGTGCCAGCAGCCGGACAGGGGGCGCAACTAACTATGGCTACACCTTC. Translation: CASSRTGGATNYGYTF. J is TRBJ1-2 and V is TRBV7-2; 11 bases match TRBD1. The V and J ends lost 5 bases and 0 bases, in that order; junction bases with no gene match: 5. The CDR3 has 16 residues. Per germline, CDR1 SGHTA and CDR2 FQGNSA.

V gene TRBV5-1 combines with J gene TRBJ2-7, with TRBD2 identical over 12 bases. Germline V gives CDR1 SGHRS, CDR2 YFSETQ. V lost 7 bases to trimming and J lost 6 bases; unmatched junction nucleotides: 5. The CDR3 totals 13 residues. The CDR3 spells CASVGLAGSEQYF. The CDR3 DNA reads TGCGCCAGCGTCGGACTAGCGGGGTCCGAGCAGTACTTC. Drawing the rest from reference TRBV5-1 and TRBJ2-7, the complete variable domain is KAGVTQTPRYLIKTRGQQVTLSCSPISGHRSVSWYQQTPGQGLQFLFEYFSETQRNKGNFPGRFSGRQFSNSRSEMNVSTLELGDSALYLCASVGLAGSEQYFGPGTRLTVT.

The chain recombines TRBV10-3 with TRBJ2-7; TRBD2 matches 7 bases. The CDR3 totals 16 residues. The germline CDR1 and CDR2 sequences are ENHRY and SYGVKD. V gave up 4 bases and J gave up 4 bases; unmatched junction bases: 13. This CDR3 is CAISGASGKKSYEQYF. CDR3 bases: TGTGCCATCAGTGGGGCAAGCGGGAAAAAGAGTTACGAGCAGTACTTC.

The V call is TRBV6-6, the J call TRBJ1-3; a weak D match, TRBD1 (6 bases). The CDR3 contains 16 residues. Germline lookup yields CDR1 MNHNY and CDR2 SVGAGI (reference sequence). Trimming left V 6 bases short and J 9 bases short, with 24 bases between. Written as DNA, the CDR3 is TGTGCCAGCAGACCAGGGGCCGGTGGAGAGGGCGCCACCATATATTTT. Its translation: CASRPGAGGEGATIYF.

The chain joins TRBV10-3 to TRBJ1-5; TRBD1 agrees at 8 bases. The CDR3 contains 17 residues. V trimming: 2 bases; J trimming: 0 bases; junction bases outside the gene matches: 6. CDR1 and CDR2 (germline): ENHRY, SYGVKD. The CDR3 loop reads CAISEGTGGDSNQPQHF. The CDR3 nucleotides read TGTGCCATCAGTGAGGGAACAGGGGGAGATAGCAATCAGCCCCAGCATTTT.

The DNA of the CDR3 is TGCGCCAGCAGTCAAGGGGGAGGAAAGGGACCCCTGCCCTACGAGCAGTACTTC. It yields the protein CASSQGGGKGPLPYEQYF. The chain uses TRBV23-1 and TRBJ2-7; D is perhaps TRBD2 (6 bases). TRBV23-1 is marked as an open reading frame, function uncertain. Trimming took off 2 bases at V and 2 bases at J, with 22 bases between the two ends. The CDR3 covers 18 residues.

This chain connects TRBV11-2 to TRBJ2-2; 7 bases align to TRBD2. Germline CDR1 SGHAT, CDR2 FQNNGV. This CDR3 comprises 17 residues. The J segment lost 4 bases and the V segment lost 5 bases, leaving 13 bases of the junction unmatched. CDR3 in amino acids: CASSRWEGVGRTGELFF. As DNA, the CDR3 is TGTGCCAGCAGCAGGTGGGAGGGAGTCGGGCGCACCGGGGAGCTGTTTTTT.

The chain joins TRBV11-3 to TRBJ2-5; D perhaps matches TRBD2 (6 bases). V was pared by 2 bases and J by 2 bases, with 12 bases between. The CDR3 contains 15 residues. Germline V lookup: CDR1 SGHNT, CDR2 YENEEA. In nucleotides, the CDR3 is TGTGCCAGCAGCTTATTCTTGGGGGGACAAGAGACCCAGTACTTC. The encoded protein is CASSLFLGGQETQYF.

The table lists this clone with a few counts. The chain links TRBV19 to TRBJ1-5; D may be TRBD1 (5 bases). The CDR3 has 19 amino acids. With 3 bases removed from V and 4 bases from J, the gap between germline ends came to 25 bases. CDR1 is LNHDA and CDR2 is SQIVND in the germline V gene (reference sequence). CDR3 bases: TGTGCCAGTAGTATTGGGTTCCTGGCAGGGAGGCTTCTTAATCAGCCCCAGCATTTT. Protein: CASSIGFLAGRLLNQPQHF.

The chain employs TRBV10-1 and TRBJ2-2; a possible D gene is TRBD1 (6 bases). V dropped 3 bases and J dropped 0 bases, with 11 bases sitting between them. The CDR3 has 16 amino acids. Germline V gives CDR1 WNHNN, CDR2 SYGVQD (reference sequence). Here the CDR3 DNA reads TGCGCCAGCAGTGATTTCGGGACAACGAACACCGGGGAGCTGTTTTTT. Protein sequence: CASSDFGTTNTGELFF.

This clone occurred once. The chain carries TRBV5-1 and TRBJ1-5, with 8 nucleotides matching TRBD1. Germline V gives CDR1 SGHRS, CDR2 YFSETQ. The J segment lost 6 bases and the V segment lost 4 bases, leaving 6 bases of the junction unmatched. The CDR3 extends over 14 amino acids. CDR3 amino acids: CASSHTGGGQPQHF. For the CDR3, the DNA is TGCGCCAGCAGCCATACAGGGGGTGGTCAGCCCCAGCATTTT.

This clone occurred once. V is TRBV28 and J is TRBJ2-5; 11 positions match TRBD2. Germline CDR1 reads MDHEN; CDR2 reads SYDVKM. The CDR3 has 17 residues. V lost 6 bases, J lost 5 bases, and 14 bases stayed unmatched. CDR3 region: CASRERLAGGRGETQYF. The DNA for the CDR3 is TGTGCCAGCAGGGAGAGGCTAGCGGGAGGCCGGGGGGAGACCCAGTACTTC.

V and J are TRBV7-9 and TRBJ2-1; 9 positions agree with TRBD2. J was trimmed by 8 bases and V by 3 bases; bases with no gene match: 5. CDR1 and CDR2 (germline): SEHNR, FQNEAQ (reference sequence). The CDR3 covers 14 residues. The CDR3 region is CASSFSGSGDEQFF. Here the CDR3 DNA reads TGTGCCAGCAGCTTTAGCGGGAGTGGTGATGAGCAGTTCTTC.

This clone was counted only a few times. The chain is built from TRBV28 and TRBJ1-4, with 7 bases identical to TRBD1. The V gene's germline CDR1 is MDHEN and CDR2 SYDVKM. The ends lost 5 bases at V and 7 bases at J; junction bases unmatched: 4. There are 13 residues in the CDR3. CDR3 sequence (DNA): TGTGCCAGCAGTACAGGGGTTGGTGAAAAACTGTTTTTT. Protein product: CASSTGVGEKLFF.

The chain uses TRBV19 and TRBJ2-3; 7 positions match TRBD1. CDR1 is LNHDA, CDR2 SQIVND, per germline (reference sequence). This CDR3 region has 14 residues. The V segment lost 7 bases and the J segment 2 bases; nucleotides outside the gene matches: 6. CDR3 bases: TGTGCCAGTATGGAGACAGGGACCACAGATACGCAGTATTTT. This encodes CASMETGTTDTQYF.

The genes are TRBV9 and TRBJ2-1; 8 bases agree with TRBD1. V gave up 0 bases and J gave up 10 bases; unmatched junction bases: 15. There are 17 residues in the CDR3. Germline V gene sequence: CDR1 SGDLS, CDR2 YYNGEE. The CDR3 DNA sequence: TGTGCCAGCAGCGTAGGTTCAGGGGGCGGTTTCGGTGGCGAGCAGTTCTTC. Protein: CASSVGSGGGFGGEQFF.

The chain recombines TRBV29-1 with TRBJ2-1; 7 positions match TRBD2. The trim removed 3 bases at V and 4 bases at J, leaving 3 bases unmatched. Germline CDR1 and CDR2: SQVTM and ANQGSEA. The length of the CDR3 is 13 residues. The CDR3 region has the DNA TGCAGCGTTGACCCAGCGGGATACAATGAGCAGTTCTTC. This translates into CSVDPAGYNEQFF.

The rearrangement joins TRBV6-1 to TRBJ1-1; D gene uncertain. The germline V gene has CDR1 MNHNS and CDR2 SASEGT. CDR3 length equals 11 residues. Trimming took 5 bases from V and 6 from J, leaving 7 bases between them. The CDR3 DNA follows: TGTGCCAGCAGTTACAAATCTGAAGCTTTCTTT. Amino acids: CASSYKSEAFF.